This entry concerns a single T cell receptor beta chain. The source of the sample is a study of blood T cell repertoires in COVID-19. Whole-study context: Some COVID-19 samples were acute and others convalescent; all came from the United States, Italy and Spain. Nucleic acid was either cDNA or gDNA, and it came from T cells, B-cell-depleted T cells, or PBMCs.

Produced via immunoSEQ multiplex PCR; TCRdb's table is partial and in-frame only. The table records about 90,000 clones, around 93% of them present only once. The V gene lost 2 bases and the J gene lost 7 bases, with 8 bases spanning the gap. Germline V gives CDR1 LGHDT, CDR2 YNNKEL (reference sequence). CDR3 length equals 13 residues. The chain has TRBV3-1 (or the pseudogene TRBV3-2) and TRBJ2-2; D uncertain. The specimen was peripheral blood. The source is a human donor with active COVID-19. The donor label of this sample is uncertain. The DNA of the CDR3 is TGTGCCAGCAGCCAAATTGTAATCGGGGAGCTGTTTTTT. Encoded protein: CASSQIVIGELFF.